The 15 T cell receptor beta chains in this list originate from one sample, sequenced in a study of control samples from healthy donors and cancer patients. Assay used: immunoSEQ multiplex PCR; TCRdb lists only in-frame clones, some missing. Among 100,000 to 120,000 clones listed, 88% were seen once. Sequencing used PBMCs. The receptor set was obtained from a woman in her fifties or sixties with lung cancer.

The V and J genes are TRBV7-9 and TRBJ1-5; D is perhaps TRBD1 (6 bases). This CDR3 comprises 16 residues. Germline V CDR1 and CDR2: SEHNR, FQNEAQ (reference sequence). Trimming pared 6 bases from V and 2 bases from J, leaving 17 bases between. CDR3 amino acids: CASSSDSGYGNQPQHF. The CDR3 coding sequence is TGTGCCAGCAGTTCGGACAGTGGATATGGCAATCAGCCCCAGCATTTT.

The gene calls are TRBV18 and TRBJ2-3; D uncertain. Germline V gives CDR1 KGHSH, CDR2 LQKENI. The CDR3 totals 16 residues. V lost 3 bases, J lost 0 bases, and 13 bases lay in between. Here the CDR3 DNA reads TGTGCCAGCTCACCTCGGACCTTCATCAGCACAGATACGCAGTATTTT. Its translation: CASSPRTFISTDTQYF.

This chain connects TRBV28 to TRBJ2-7; D remains unclear. The CDR3 extends over 16 amino acids. Trimming removed 7 bases from V and 2 bases from J, with 21 bases in between. Germline CDR1 and CDR2: MDHEN and SYDVKM. The CDR3 DNA reads TGTGCCAGCACCCCCACCCAGACTTTTCTAACCTACGAGCAGTACTTC. It encodes CASTPTQTFLTYEQYF.

This chain connects TRBV18 to TRBJ1-6; 8 positions match TRBD1. Unmatched junction bases numbered 6, after V lost 4 bases and J lost 7 bases. The CDR3 extends over 15 amino acids. Germline V gives CDR1 KGHSH, CDR2 LQKENI. The chain's CDR3 is CASSQSDRENSPLHF. In DNA, the CDR3 is TGTGCCAGCTCACAATCGGACAGGGAGAATTCACCCCTCCACTTT.

This clone was recorded a few times. The CDR3 sequence: CASSWGQGLYEQYF. Written as DNA, the CDR3 is TGTGCCAGCAGCTGGGGACAGGGGCTCTACGAGCAGTACTTC. V is TRBV7-2 and J is TRBJ2-7; 10 nucleotides align to TRBD1. The CDR3 is made up of 14 amino acids. The ends lost 4 bases at V and 3 bases at J; junction bases unmatched: 3. Germline V gives CDR1 SGHTA, CDR2 FQGNSA. The variable domain in full, completed from reference TRBV7-2 and TRBJ2-7, reads GAGVSQSPSNKVTEKGKDVELRCDPISGHTALYWYRQSLGQGLEFLIYFQGNSAPDKSGLPSDRFSAERTGGSVSTLTIQRTQQEDSAVYLCASSWGQGLYEQYFGPGTRLTVT.

The gene calls are TRBV7-2 and TRBJ1-3; a possible D gene is TRBD1 (6 bases). V gave up 7 bases and J gave up 1 base, with 14 bases separating them. The CDR3 length is 15 residues. From germline, CDR1 is SGHTA and CDR2 FQGNSA. The CDR3: CASTFSQGSGNTIYF. The DNA of the CDR3 is TGTGCCAGCACCTTCTCACAGGGATCTGGAAACACCATATATTTT.

This chain connects TRBV11-3 to TRBJ1-2; 11 bases match TRBD1. The junction had 4 bases not matched to a gene; V was cut back by 3 bases and J by 7 bases. Germline CDR1 and CDR2: SGHNT and YENEEA. The CDR3 runs to 14 residues. Here the CDR3 DNA reads TGTGCCAGCAGCTTCGAGGGACAGGGGGTTGGCTACACCTTC. Translating it yields CASSFEGQGVGYTF.

CDR3 in amino acids: CASSFGQGPHEQYF. The CDR3 nucleotides read TGTGCCAGTAGTTTTGGACAGGGGCCCCACGAGCAGTACTTC. The J gene is TRBJ2-7, the V gene TRBV19, with 9 bases that match TRBD1. The CDR3 has 14 amino acids. Germline assignment: CDR1 LNHDA and CDR2 SQIVND (reference sequence). The trim removed 5 bases at V and 5 bases at J, leaving 7 bases unmatched.

This chain joins TRBV11-3 and TRBJ2-1; no reliable D call. The CDR3 is 11 residues long. Trimming cost V 5 bases and J 4 bases, with 3 bases left between them. Germline values: CDR1 SGHNT, CDR2 YENEEA. The CDR3 DNA sequence: TGTGCCAGCAGCGATTACAATGAGCAGTTCTTC. This encodes CASSDYNEQFF.

V is TRBV5-4 and J is TRBJ1-1; the D gene is possibly TRBD1 (6 bases). V lost 4 bases, J lost 10 bases, and 20 bases lay in between. CDR1 is SGHNT and CDR2 is YYREEE in the germline V gene (reference sequence). There are 14 residues in the CDR3. The CDR3 coding sequence is TGTGCCAGCAGCCGCGACCTAACAGGGTTAGGAGCTTTCTTT. Its translation is CASSRDLTGLGAFF.

This chain links TRBV19 with TRBJ2-5, with unresolved D. Trimming pared 5 bases from V and 0 bases from J, leaving 16 bases between. The CDR3 is 16 amino acids. Germline V CDR1 and CDR2: LNHDA, SQIVND (reference sequence). CDR3 protein: CASSPSINRYQETQYF. CDR3 bases: TGTGCCAGTAGTCCCTCAATTAACAGATACCAAGAGACCCAGTACTTC. Full variable domain (missing parts from reference TRBV19 and TRBJ2-5): DGGITQSPKYLFRKEGQNVTLSCEQNLNHDAMYWYRQDPGQGLRLIYYSQIVNDFQKGDIAEGYSVSREKKESFPLTVTSAQKNPTAFYLCASSPSINRYQETQYFGPGTRLLVL.

This chain uses TRBV2 with TRBJ2-1; either TRBD1 or TRBD2 may fit D (5 bases each). Trimming took 6 bases from V and 4 from J, leaving 22 bases between them. This CDR3 has 17 residues. Germline-derived CDR1 and CDR2 are SNHLY and FYNNEI. For the CDR3, the DNA is TGTGCCAGCAGGCACGAGGGGAGTCAGTTCTTGTACAATGAGCAGTTCTTC. It specifies CASRHEGSQFLYNEQFF.

This chain joins TRBV7-6 and TRBJ2-1; D is unresolved. Germline V gene lookup returns CDR1 SGHVS and CDR2 FNYEAQ. Trimming removed 0 bases at V and 4 bases at J, with 10 bases between. The CDR3 runs 15 residues. The CDR3 bases are TGTGCCAGCAGCTTAGCTTCGGCGTGGTACAATGAGCAGTTCTTC. Protein sequence: CASSLASAWYNEQFF. Variable domain in full (rest from reference TRBV7-6 and TRBJ2-1): GAGVSQSPRYKVTKRGQDVALRCDPISGHVSLYWYRQALGQGPEFLTYFNYEAQQDKSGLPNDRFSAERPEGSISTLTIQRTEQRDSAMYRCASSLASAWYNEQFFGPGTRLTVL.

The chain couples TRBV5-4 to TRBJ1-1, with D perhaps TRBD1 (6 bases). The CDR3 spans 16 residues. Germline values: CDR1 SGHNT, CDR2 YYREEE (reference sequence). V lost 6 bases to trimming and J lost 3 bases, with 21 bases between them. The CDR3 loop reads CASKRAPSDSHTEAFF. The CDR3 coding sequence is TGTGCCAGCAAGCGGGCCCCGTCGGACAGTCACACTGAAGCTTTCTTT.

This chain links TRBV5-4 with TRBJ1-1; 7 bases agree with TRBD1. The CDR3 extends over 18 amino acids. The V gene's germline CDR1 is SGHNT and CDR2 YYREEE (reference sequence). After removal of 3 bases from V and 3 bases from J, the junction contained 17 bases not matched to a gene. Here the CDR3 DNA reads TGTGCCAGCAGCTCCTTCTCGGGGCAGGGGGATAAGGACACTGAAGCTTTCTTT. Amino acids: CASSSFSGQGDKDTEAFF. Combining the CDR3 with reference TRBV5-4 and TRBJ1-1 gives the whole variable domain ETGVTQSPTHLIKTRGQQVTLRCSSQSGHNTVSWYQQALGQGPQFIFQYYREEENGRGNFPPRFSGLQFPNYSSELNVNALELDDSALYLCASSSFSGQGDKDTEAFFGQGTRLTVV.